Below, 23 T cell receptor beta chains from the same sample are listed, as sequenced in a study of OX40 agonist ivuxolimab in advanced cancers. Receptor amplification or capture employed the immunoSEQ multiplex PCR assay. This immuneACCESS table, as held by TCRdb, lists in-frame sequences with V and J called but not all clones. Of the missing ones, under half trace to an unresolved V gene in checked studies; the others have no known cause. The sample table records fewer than 90,000 clones; over 75% of these occur just once. In total, the top ten clones hold approximately 2.4% of the sample. Sequenced material: CD4+ or CD8+ T cells sorted from blood, taken in a trial of the OX40 agonist ivuxolimab. The receptors come from an adult with an advanced solid tumor such as melanoma, head and neck, liver or kidney cancer.

This rearrangement joins TRBV21-1 to TRBJ2-1; TRBD2 is the table's D call and was not checked against the DNA. TRBV21-1 is reported as a pseudogene. The CDR3 loop spans 18 amino acids. The DNA of the CDR3 is TGTGCCAGCAGCCTACTAGCGGGAATCTCCGGGCTTTACAATGAGCAGTTCTTC. Its translation: CASSLLAGISGLYNEQFF.

The rearrangement joins TRBV4-3 to TRBJ2-7; D ambiguous. V lost 0 bases to trimming and J lost 4 bases, with 16 bases between them. Germline assignment: CDR1 LGHNA and CDR2 YSLEER. This CDR3 comprises 16 residues. The CDR3 spells CASSQEFGRKGYEQYF. CDR3 DNA: TGCGCCAGCAGCCAAGAGTTCGGCAGAAAAGGTTACGAGCAGTACTTC.

V is TRBV19 and J is TRBJ1-1; D remains ambiguous. V was trimmed by 0 bases and J by 0 bases, leaving 11 bases between them. There are 16 residues in the CDR3. The V gene's germline CDR1 is LNHDA and CDR2 SQIVND (reference sequence). The CDR3 region has the DNA TGTGCCAGTAGTATAGATCTGTTGGCTTTGAACACTGAAGCTTTCTTT. Protein product: CASSIDLLALNTEAFF.

The gene calls are TRBV7-9 and TRBJ2-1; D is possibly TRBD1 or TRBD2 (6 bases each). V was clipped by 1 base and J by 7 bases, with 11 bases between them. Germline CDR1 reads SEHNR; CDR2 reads FQNEAQ (reference sequence). The CDR3 is 14 residues long. The CDR3 spells CASSLVLGGNEQFF. The CDR3 DNA is TGTGCCAGCAGCTTAGTTCTAGGGGGGAATGAGCAGTTCTTC.

The chain has TRBV6-5 and TRBJ2-7; D not certain. The CDR3 is 14 residues long. The V end lost 5 bases, the J end lost 2 bases, and 13 bases lay between the germline ends. The germline gives CDR1 MNHEY, CDR2 SVGAGI. CDR3 sequence: CASSPSWVTYEQYF. CDR3 nucleotides: TGTGCCAGCAGTCCCTCGTGGGTCACCTACGAGCAGTACTTC.

The rearrangement joins TRBV19 to TRBJ2-1; 12 bases fit TRBD2. Trimming removed 5 bases from V and 9 bases from J; junction bases left unmatched: 14. The CDR3 spans 17 residues. In germline, CDR1 is LNHDA, CDR2 SQIVND (reference sequence). CDR3 protein: CASSRLRLAGEGVEQFF. CDR3 bases: TGTGCCAGTAGTCGACTCCGACTAGCGGGAGAAGGTGTTGAGCAGTTCTTC.

The gene calls are TRBV7-9 and TRBJ2-3; D may correspond to TRBD1 or TRBD2 (5 bases each). Trimming left V 0 bases short and J 2 bases short, with 12 bases between. Germline CDR1 SEHNR, CDR2 FQNEAQ (reference sequence). The CDR3 has 16 residues. The CDR3 protein is CASSLADGTYTDTQYF. CDR3 bases: TGTGCCAGCAGCTTAGCGGACGGGACCTACACAGATACGCAGTATTTT.

This clone occurred once. The CDR3 here is CASSQEGGGPNQPQHF. CDR3 in DNA: TGCGCCAGCAGCCAAGAAGGGGGGGGGCCAAATCAGCCCCAGCATTTT. The V call is TRBV4-1, the J call TRBJ1-5, with D perhaps matching TRBD1 (6 bases). With 0 bases removed from V and 4 bases from J, the gap between germline ends came to 13 bases. This CDR3 region has 16 residues. CDR1 is MGHRA and CDR2 is YSYEKL in the germline V gene.

The rearrangement joins TRBV6-6 to TRBJ1-2; weak D call: TRBD1 (5 bases). The CDR3 loop spans 13 amino acids. CDR1 and CDR2 from the germline V gene are MNHNY and SVGAGI (reference sequence). V was cut by 6 bases and J by 3 bases, with 11 bases left in between. As DNA, the CDR3 is TGTGCCAGCAGCCCCGGGACGGACTATGGCTACACCTTC. Translating it yields CASSPGTDYGYTF.

The gene calls are TRBV19 and TRBJ2-6, with 9 positions matching TRBD1. Trimming removed 3 bases from V and 1 base from J; junction bases left unmatched: 1. The CDR3 runs 16 residues. Germline V gene data show CDR1 as LNHDA and CDR2 as SQIVND (reference sequence). In DNA form, the CDR3 reads TGTGCCAGTAGTATTGGGACAGGGTCTGGGGCCAACGTCCTGACTTTC. It translates to CASSIGTGSGANVLTF.

This chain uses TRBV7-8 with TRBJ2-7; TRBD2 matches 10 bases. In germline, CDR1 is SGHVS, CDR2 FQNEAQ. The CDR3 extends over 15 amino acids. Trimming at V came to 4 bases and at J to 2 bases, leaving 5 bases not matched to a gene. CDR3 amino acids: CASSWTSGTAYEQYF. In DNA, the CDR3 is TGTGCCAGCAGCTGGACTAGCGGAACTGCCTACGAGCAGTACTTC.

The V call is TRBV7-2, the J call TRBJ2-1, with 11 bases fitting TRBD2. Germline CDR1 is SGHTA and CDR2 is FQGNSA. Unmatched junction bases numbered 3, after V lost 2 bases and J lost 0 bases. The CDR3 totals 17 residues. CDR3: CASSLRLAGPSYNEQFF. CDR3 bases: TGTGCCAGCAGCTTAAGACTAGCGGGACCCTCCTACAATGAGCAGTTCTTC.

A few counts support this clone. This chain joins TRBV16 and TRBJ1-2, with D hard to call. This CDR3 has 15 amino acids. Trimming pared 4 bases from V and 4 bases from J, leaving 16 bases between. Germline V gives CDR1 KGHSY, CDR2 FQNENV. CDR3 bases: TGTGCCAGCAGCCCCCTCGAAGGCCAAGGCTATGGCTACACCTTC. Protein: CASSPLEGQGYGYTF.

The chain carries TRBV6-5 and TRBJ2-5; a weak D match, TRBD2 (5 bases). This CDR3 comprises 13 residues. V was pared by 7 bases and J by 7 bases, with 16 bases between. The germline V gene encodes CDR1 MNHEY and CDR2 SVGAGI. DNA for the CDR3: TGTGCCAGCACCACGGTGGCTGCGGGGACCCAGTACTTC. This encodes CASTTVAAGTQYF.

The table lists this clone with a count of one. The chain carries TRBV30 and TRBJ1-2; D ambiguous. The CDR3 contains 12 residues. Germline CDR1 GTSNPN, CDR2 SVGIG (reference sequence). Trimming took 3 bases from V and 8 from J, leaving 13 bases between them. CDR3 sequence reads: CAWSLLGSGYTF. As DNA, the CDR3 is TGTGCCTGGAGCCTCCTAGGGTCCGGCTACACCTTC. Filled out from reference TRBV30 and TRBJ1-2, the complete variable domain reads SQTIHQWPATLVQPVGSPLSLECTVEGTSNPNLYWYRQAAGRGLQLLFYSVGIGQISSEVPQNLSASRPQDRQFILSSKKLLLSDSGFYLCAWSLLGSGYTFGSGTRLTVV.

CDR3 nucleotide sequence: TGTGCCAGCAGTCGGGATATGGGGGAGCAGTACTTC. This gives the protein CASSRDMGEQYF. The chain employs TRBV6-6 and TRBJ2-7, with D possibly being TRBD2 (5 bases). Germline V gives CDR1 MNHNY, CDR2 SVGAGI (reference sequence). Trimming removed 5 bases from V and 7 bases from J, with 12 bases in between. The CDR3 contains 12 residues.

The rearrangement joins TRBV23-1 to TRBJ1-2; TRBD1 matches at 10 bases. TRBV23-1 is designated an ORF whose function remains uncertain. J gave up 4 bases and V 6 bases, and 17 bases lay outside the gene matches. This CDR3 spans 18 amino acids. The CDR3 sequence: CASRSRDRGIWIPYGYTF. CDR3 DNA: TGCGCCAGCAGGTCACGGGACAGGGGAATTTGGATCCCCTATGGCTACACCTTC.

The chain couples TRBV7-2 to TRBJ2-7; D not resolved. Germline V gene lookup returns CDR1 SGHTA and CDR2 FQGNSA. The V end lost 4 bases, the J end lost 7 bases, and 8 bases lay between the germline ends. The CDR3 spans 11 residues. CDR3 loop: CASSSTWEQYF. In DNA form, the CDR3 reads TGTGCCAGCAGCTCCACGTGGGAGCAGTACTTC.

The chain has TRBV4-1 and TRBJ1-1, with D unresolved. The CDR3 runs 13 residues. V shed 0 bases and J shed 8 bases, with 10 bases lying between them. Germline V gene sequence: CDR1 MGHRA, CDR2 YSYEKL. The CDR3 is CASSQDLSVEAFF. The CDR3 DNA reads TGCGCCAGCAGCCAAGATTTGTCCGTCGAAGCTTTCTTT.

With regard to this clone: Other DNA sequences in the same sample also yield this CDR3. The chain combines TRBV11-2 with TRBJ2-7; the match to TRBD2 covers 13 bases. V lost 1 base and J lost 3; bases outside the gene matches: 0. The CDR3 sequence is 15 residues long. Germline-derived CDR1 and CDR2 are SGHAT and FQNNGV. CDR3 sequence reads: CASSLGTSGSYEQYF. CDR3 DNA: TGTGCCAGCAGCTTAGGGACTAGCGGGAGCTACGAGCAGTACTTC. The complete variable domain, with remaining parts taken from reference TRBV11-2 and TRBJ2-7, reads EAGVAQSPRYKIIEKRQSVAFWCNPISGHATLYWYQQILGQGPKLLIQFQNNGVVDDSQLPKDRFSAERLKGVDSTLKIQPAKLEDSAVYLCASSLGTSGSYEQYFGPGTRLTVT.

This sequence joins TRBV6-6 and TRBJ2-2, with TRBD1 identical over 7 bases. The germline V gene encodes CDR1 MNHNY and CDR2 SVGAGI (reference sequence). This CDR3 is built from 13 residues. Losses at the gene ends were 5 bases for V and 4 bases for J; bases not matched to a gene: 1. The CDR3 here is CASSRDSTGELFF. CDR3 coding DNA: TGTGCCAGCAGTCGGGACAGCACCGGGGAGCTGTTTTTT.

The chain links TRBV28 to TRBJ1-2; no firm D call. Deletions cut 5 bases from V and 7 bases from J, with 23 bases between. Germline CDR1 and CDR2: MDHEN and SYDVKM. The CDR3 has 16 residues. The CDR3: CASSITVISSHGGYTF. In DNA form, the CDR3 reads TGTGCCAGCAGTATAACCGTGATTTCGAGCCACGGTGGCTACACCTTC.

The chain combines TRBV7-9 with TRBJ2-7, with a possible D match to TRBD2 (5 bases). Germline CDR1 SEHNR, CDR2 FQNEAQ (reference sequence). The V and J ends lost 2 bases and 0 bases respectively, with 14 bases between them. The CDR3 has 16 amino acids. The CDR3: CASSLFSRDLSYEQYF. The CDR3 DNA reads as TGTGCCAGCAGCTTATTTTCCCGGGATCTCTCCTACGAGCAGTACTTC.